A selection of T cell receptor beta chains follows, all from one sample in a study of shared clonotypes between healthy human individuals. Profiling relied on immunoSEQ multiplex PCR, and the TCRdb table lists in-frame clones only, not all of them. This sample has almost 750,000 clones, with over 55% found just once. The sample consisted of memory CD4+ T cells sorted from blood. These receptors were obtained from a woman aged 25 to 39 in good health. Each CDR3 is given with its conserved first and last residue. A D gene is named only where the DNA matches it firmly. A clone size is listed for some rows: how often the clone was seen (once, few, many), or a class if it is expanded.

>-|-|TRBJ1-4|TRBV2
CASSELGLNEKLFF
TGTGCCAGCAGTGAATTGGGGCTCAATGAAAAACTGTTTTTT
>-|-|TRBJ1-2|TRBV10-3
CAISDFQTYGYTF
TGTGCCATCAGTGACTTCCAGACCTATGGCTACACCTTC
>-|-|TRBJ2-1|TRBV11-2
CASSLSASNYNEQFF
TGTGCCAGCAGCTTATCGGCTAGCAACTACAATGAGCAGTTCTTC
>-|-|TRBJ2-1|TRBV30
CAWRPARAEQFF
TGTGCCTGGAGGCCCGCCCGTGCGGAGCAGTTCTTC
>TRBD2|-|TRBJ2-1|TRBV4-1
CASSQEGAGGSYNEQFF
TGCGCCAGCAGCCAAGAGGGGGCGGGAGGGTCCTACAATGAGCAGTTCTTC
>-|-|TRBJ1-5|TRBV19
CASQTPRGNQPQHF
TGTGCCAGTCAAACACCTAGGGGCAATCAGCCCCAGCATTTT
>-|once|TRBJ1-2|TRBV19
CASSPQDRYGYTF
TGTGCCAGTAGTCCACAGGACAGATATGGCTACACCTTC
>-|few|TRBJ1-4|TRBV10-3
CAIREGGGNEKLFF
TGTGCCATCCGGGAGGGAGGTGGGAATGAAAAACTGTTTTTT
>-|-|TRBJ1-3|TRBV19
CASRYSSGNTIYF
TGTGCCAGTAGATACAGCTCTGGAAACACCATATATTTT
>-|few|TRBJ1-1|TRBV28
CASSFLNTEAFF
TGTGCCAGCAGTTTCCTAAACACTGAAGCTTTCTTT
>-|few|TRBJ2-7|TRBV5-1
CASNAYDGEQYF
TGCGCCAGCAACGCCTATGACGGCGAGCAGTACTTC
>-|-|TRBJ2-5|TRBV11-2
CASSFQVGGTETQYF
TGTGCCAGCAGCTTCCAGGTGGGAGGAACAGAGACCCAGTACTTC
>-|few|TRBJ1-1|TRBV7-9
CASSLGQGSRTEAFF
TGTGCCAGCAGCTTAGGCCAGGGATCCAGGACTGAAGCTTTCTTT
>-|once|TRBJ2-1|TRBV25-1
CASSEYNYRQNNEQFF
TGTGCCAGCAGTGAATATAATTATCGGCAGAACAATGAGCAGTTCTTC
>-|-|TRBJ2-7|TRBV25-1
CASSDEGVLPYEQYF
TGTGCCAGCAGTGATGAAGGGGTCTTGCCCTACGAGCAGTACTTC
>TRBD2|-|TRBJ2-3|TRBV10-3
CAISGGRVASGTTDTQYF
TGTGCCATCAGTGGGGGCCGGGTGGCTAGCGGCACCACAGATACGCAGTATTTT
>-|many|TRBJ2-1|TRBV11-2
CASSLRGQPGDEQFF
TGTGCCAGCAGCTTAAGGGGACAGCCGGGGGATGAGCAGTTCTTC
>-|-|TRBJ2-1|TRBV25-1
CASSEQGSQYNEQFF
TGTGCCAGCAGTGAACAGGGAAGTCAATACAATGAGCAGTTCTTC
>TRBD1|many|TRBJ1-5|TRBV19
CASSPSGTGSGPQHF
TGTGCCAGTAGTCCGTCCGGGACAGGGTCAGGGCCCCAGCATTTT
>-|-|TRBJ1-3|TRBV7-8
CASSLGTDSGNTIYF
TGTGCCAGCAGCTTAGGGACGGACTCTGGAAACACCATATATTTT
>-|-|TRBJ2-7|TRBV7-2
CASSLSGRSSYEQYF
TGTGCCAGCAGCTTGAGCGGACGAAGCTCCTACGAGCAGTACTTC
>TRBD1|-|TRBJ1-4|TRBV2
CASSKDRSTNEKLFF
TGTGCCAGCAGTAAGGACAGGTCCACTAATGAAAAACTGTTTTTT
>TRBD2|-|TRBJ2-1|TRBV7-9
CASSLKVAGPNEQFF
TGTGCCAGCAGCTTAAAGGTAGCGGGGCCCAATGAGCAGTTCTTC
>-|-|TRBJ2-7|TRBV7-2
CASSLTRPSYEQYF
TGTGCCAGCAGCTTAACCCGGCCCTCCTACGAGCAGTACTTC
>TRBD1|-|TRBJ1-5|TRBV19
CASSIDRMGQGGSRPQHF
TGTGCCAGTAGTATAGATCGTATGGGACAGGGAGGTTCTAGACCCCAGCATTTT
>-|-|TRBJ2-7|TRBV14
CASSPPGSRGGEQYF
TGTGCCAGCAGCCCACCGGGATCCCGGGGCGGCGAGCAGTACTTC
>-|-|TRBJ2-5|TRBV6-6
CASSLWEGARETQYF
TGTGCCAGCAGTCTCTGGGAGGGGGCGAGAGAGACCCAGTACTTC
>-|-|TRBJ2-7|TRBV11-2
CASSTPILLVEQYF
TGTGCCAGCAGCACACCAATCCTGCTCGTCGAGCAGTACTTC